These 20 T cell receptor beta chains were all obtained from the same sample, sequenced in a study of T cells in localized non-small cell lung cancer. The protocol was immunoSEQ multiplex PCR, while the TCRdb copy is restricted to in-frame clones and leaves out a portion. The sample has some 41,000 clones, roughly four fifths seen once; the top ten hold 7.8%. The sample in question was PBMCs, obtained before any cancer treatment. Receptor source: a man between 40 and 75 years old with stage II lung adenocarcinoma.

This chain connects TRBV7-2 to TRBJ2-7; the D gene could be TRBD1 or TRBD2 (7 bases each). CDR1 and CDR2 from the germline V gene are SGHTA and FQGNSA. The V end lost 4 bases, the J end lost 2 bases, and 18 bases lay between the germline ends. This CDR3 spans 16 amino acids. The CDR3 here is CASSSRQGGGTYEQYF. CDR3 DNA: TGTGCCAGCAGCTCCCGACAGGGAGGGGGGACCTACGAGCAGTACTTC.

CDR3 DNA: TGTGCCAGCAGCGGCTATACAGATACGCAGTATTTT. Translation gives CASSGYTDTQYF. The chain recombines TRBV5-6 with TRBJ2-3; D gene ambiguous. Germline loops: CDR1 SGHDT, CDR2 YYEEEE. Trimming took off 4 bases at V and 3 bases at J, with 6 bases between the two ends. The CDR3 has 12 amino acids.

This chain links TRBV18 with TRBJ2-5; D is undetermined. Germline V gene sequence: CDR1 KGHSH, CDR2 LQKENI. This CDR3 has 13 amino acids. V dropped 5 bases and J dropped 5 bases, with 12 bases sitting between them. Here the CDR3 reads CASSSRTQETQYF. CDR3 nucleotides: TGTGCCAGCTCATCTAGGACCCAGGAGACCCAGTACTTC.

This rearrangement joins TRBV7-9 to TRBJ2-2; D call uncertain. V lost 3 bases and J 0 bases, leaving 11 bases between the germline ends. The CDR3 has 16 residues. CDR1 is SEHNR, CDR2 FQNEAQ, per germline (reference sequence). Here the CDR3 reads CASSFLPPSNTGELFF. Written as DNA, the CDR3 is TGTGCCAGCAGCTTCCTCCCTCCCTCGAACACCGGGGAGCTGTTTTTT.

The sample holds one count of this clone. The chain employs TRBV6-5 and TRBJ2-1, with D perhaps TRBD1 (6 bases). CDR1 and CDR2 (germline): MNHEY, SVGAGI. V lost 6 bases to trimming and J lost 8 bases, with 8 bases between them. The CDR3 has 11 residues. This CDR3 reads CASSTGYEQFF. As DNA, the CDR3 is TGTGCCAGCAGCACAGGGTATGAGCAGTTCTTC.

This sequence joins TRBV27 and TRBJ2-7, with D possibly matching TRBD1 (5 bases). The CDR3 length is 13 residues. The germline gives CDR1 MNHEY, CDR2 SMNVEV (reference sequence). V lost 7 bases, J lost 6 bases, and 16 bases lay in between. CDR3: CASNQPRQGEQYF. The CDR3 DNA reads TGTGCCAGCAACCAGCCCCGCCAGGGCGAGCAGTACTTC.

The rearrangement uses TRBV7-9 and TRBJ1-4, with no clear D. The CDR3 consists of 17 residues. Trimming stripped 1 base from V and 2 bases from J, with 14 bases between. Germline CDR1 reads SEHNR; CDR2 reads FQNEAQ (reference sequence). The CDR3 nucleotides read TGTGCCAGCAGCTTAGGCGCGACCAGACTGACTAATGAAAAACTGTTTTTT. Translation: CASSLGATRLTNEKLFF.

The chain is built from TRBV6-6 and TRBJ1-2; D not certain. CDR3 length: 13 residues. Germline V gene lookup returns CDR1 MNHNY and CDR2 SVGAGI (reference sequence). The V end was cut by 4 bases, the J end by 0 bases, with 6 bases between. For the CDR3, the DNA is TGTGCCAGCAGTTCCCCTCCTAACTATGGCTACACCTTC. Translating gives CASSSPPNYGYTF.

J is TRBJ2-1 and V is TRBV7-3; 12 nucleotides align to TRBD2. The trim removed 5 bases at V and 7 bases at J, leaving 9 bases unmatched. The CDR3 totals 16 residues. Per germline, CDR1 SGHTA and CDR2 FQGTGA. Here the CDR3 reads CASSVLAGGPKNEQFF. The DNA for the CDR3 is TGTGCCAGCAGCGTCCTAGCGGGAGGGCCCAAGAATGAGCAGTTCTTC.

The rearrangement uses TRBV4-1 and TRBJ2-5; the match to TRBD2 covers 11 bases. V trimming: 0 bases; J trimming: 5 bases; junction bases outside the gene matches: 11. The CDR3 is made up of 18 amino acids. The germline V gene has CDR1 MGHRA and CDR2 YSYEKL. The CDR3, as DNA: TGCGCCAGCAGCCAAGATAGCTCTAGCGGGGGGACTGGGGAGACCCAGTACTTC. Amino acid sequence: CASSQDSSSGGTGETQYF.

The J gene is TRBJ1-4, the V gene TRBV18; D is ambiguous. CDR3 length: 15 amino acids. Between the trimmed V and J ends, which lost 6 bases and 0 bases, there was a span of 11 bases. CDR1 and CDR2 (germline): KGHSH, LQKENI. CDR3 amino acids: CASSYSSATNEKLFF. CDR3 sequence (DNA): TGTGCCAGCTCGTACAGCTCGGCAACTAATGAAAAACTGTTTTTT.

This clone appeared once. V and J are TRBV27 and TRBJ2-6, with D unclear. Trimming cost V 3 bases and J 3 bases, with 6 bases left between them. This CDR3 region has 14 residues. Germline V gene sequence: CDR1 MNHEY, CDR2 SMNVEV (reference sequence). The CDR3 region is CASSLIGGANVLTF. In DNA, the CDR3 is TGTGCCAGCAGTTTGATTGGTGGGGCCAACGTCCTGACTTTC.

The chain couples TRBV11-2 to TRBJ1-6, with 9 bases lining up with TRBD1. This CDR3 region has 14 residues. The V segment lost 5 bases and the J segment 8 bases; nucleotides outside the gene matches: 4. Germline CDR1 SGHAT, CDR2 FQNNGV. CDR3 protein: CASSAGQGDSPLHF. Here the CDR3 DNA reads TGTGCCAGCAGCGCGGGACAGGGAGATTCACCCCTCCACTTT.

The rearrangement joins TRBV11-2 to TRBJ2-2, with 10 positions matching TRBD1. CDR1 is SGHAT and CDR2 is FQNNGV in the germline V gene. Trimming took 4 bases from V and 2 from J; bases not matched to a gene: 1. The CDR3 consists of 15 residues. In DNA, the CDR3 is TGTGCCAGCAGCTGGGACAGGGGAAACACCGGGGAGCTGTTTTTT. Protein sequence: CASSWDRGNTGELFF.

This chain links TRBV9 with TRBJ1-6; D is uncertain. The CDR3 loop spans 16 amino acids. Germline V gives CDR1 SGDLS, CDR2 YYNGEE. Trimming removed 4 bases at V and 5 bases at J, with 16 bases between. Here the CDR3 reads CASSPQEGLNNSPLHF. CDR3 DNA sequence: TGTGCCAGCAGCCCCCAGGAAGGCCTTAATAATTCACCCCTCCACTTT.

The gene calls are TRBV6-6 and TRBJ2-2, with unresolved D. Germline lookup yields CDR1 MNHNY and CDR2 SVGAGI (reference sequence). Trimming pared 0 bases from V and 0 bases from J, leaving 2 bases between. The CDR3 length is 14 residues. The CDR3 nucleotides are TGTGCCAGCAGTTACTCAACGAACACCGGGGAGCTGTTTTTT. This codes for CASSYSTNTGELFF.

This chain connects TRBV5-5 to TRBJ2-2; D unresolved. The CDR3 contains 14 residues. The ends were cut back, 6 bases at V and 6 bases at J, with 15 bases in the middle. The germline V gene has CDR1 SGHKS and CDR2 YYEKEE (reference sequence). The CDR3 sequence: CASTPLTPPGELFF. For the CDR3, the DNA is TGTGCCAGCACCCCCTTGACCCCCCCCGGGGAGCTGTTTTTT.

The chain joins TRBV28 to TRBJ1-1, with 9 bases identical to TRBD1. Per germline, CDR1 MDHEN and CDR2 SYDVKM. Trimming took 3 bases from V and 4 from J; bases not matched to a gene: 12. The CDR3 runs 17 residues. For the CDR3, the DNA is TGTGCCAGCAGTTTCGTGACAGGGGGAAACGCGGGCACTGAAGCTTTCTTT. This sequence encodes CASSFVTGGNAGTEAFF.

The gene calls are TRBV7-8 and TRBJ1-1; D unclear. Trimming pared 1 base from V and 2 bases from J, leaving 11 bases between. Germline assignment: CDR1 SGHVS and CDR2 FQNEAQ. The CDR3 totals 15 residues. As DNA, the CDR3 is TGTGCCAGCAGCTTAGGGGGAACGGCAAACACTGAAGCTTTCTTT. Its translation: CASSLGGTANTEAFF.

CDR3 in DNA: TGTGCCAGCAGCTTGAAAGGGGGCGCTGGGGCCAACGTCCTGACTTTC. Its translation: CASSLKGGAGANVLTF. This chain connects TRBV7-3 to TRBJ2-6, with TRBD1 identical over 7 bases. The CDR3 consists of 16 residues. Germline CDR1 is SGHTA and CDR2 is FQGTGA. Trimming took 3 bases from V and 2 from J; bases not matched to a gene: 4.